This T cell receptor beta chain stems from a study of T cell changes during pregnancy in multiple sclerosis. The CDR3 spans 16 residues. V lost 0 bases to trimming and J lost 0 bases; unmatched junction nucleotides: 2. In germline, CDR1 is SQVTM, CDR2 ANQGSEA. Profiling relied on immunoSEQ multiplex PCR, and the TCRdb table lists in-frame clones only, not all of them. The sample includes 40,000 to 45,000 clones, 80% to 95% of them seen just once. The sequence was obtained from a female donor with multiple sclerosis, enrolled in a pregnancy study. The V and J genes are TRBV29-1 and TRBJ2-7; 13 bases map to TRBD2. The specimen comprised CD4+ T cells from peripheral blood mononuclear cells, sampled before pregnancy. CDR3 in DNA: TGCAGCGTTGAAGACGGGACTAGCGGGATCTCCTACGAGCAGTACTTC. Its protein is CSVEDGTSGISYEQYF.